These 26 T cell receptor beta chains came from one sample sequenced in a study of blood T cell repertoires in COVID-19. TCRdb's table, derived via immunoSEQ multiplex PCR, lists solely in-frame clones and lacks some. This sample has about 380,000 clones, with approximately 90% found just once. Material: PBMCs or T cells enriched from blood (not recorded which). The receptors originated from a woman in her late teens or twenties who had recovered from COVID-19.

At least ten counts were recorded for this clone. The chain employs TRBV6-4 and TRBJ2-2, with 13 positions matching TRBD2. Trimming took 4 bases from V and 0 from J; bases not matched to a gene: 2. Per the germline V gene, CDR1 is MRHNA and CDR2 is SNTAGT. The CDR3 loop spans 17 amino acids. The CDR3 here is CASSGLAGGPNTGELFF. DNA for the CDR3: TGTGCCAGCAGTGGACTAGCGGGGGGTCCGAACACCGGGGAGCTGTTTTTT.

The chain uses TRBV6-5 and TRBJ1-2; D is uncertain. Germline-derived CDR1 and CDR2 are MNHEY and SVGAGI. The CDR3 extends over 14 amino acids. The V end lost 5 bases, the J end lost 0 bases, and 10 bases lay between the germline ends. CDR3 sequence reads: CASSRGPTNYGYTF. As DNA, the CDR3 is TGTGCCAGCAGTCGCGGGCCCACTAACTATGGCTACACCTTC.

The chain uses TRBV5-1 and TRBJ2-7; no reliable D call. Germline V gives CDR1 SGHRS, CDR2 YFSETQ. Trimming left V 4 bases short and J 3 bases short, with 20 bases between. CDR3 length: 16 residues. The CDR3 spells CASSSEEPTYSYEQYF. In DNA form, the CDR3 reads TGCGCCAGCAGCAGTGAGGAGCCCACCTATAGCTACGAGCAGTACTTC. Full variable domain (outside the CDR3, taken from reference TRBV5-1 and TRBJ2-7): KAGVTQTPRYLIKTRGQQVTLSCSPISGHRSVSWYQQTPGQGLQFLFEYFSETQRNKGNFPGRFSGRQFSNSRSEMNVSTLELGDSALYLCASSSEEPTYSYEQYFGPGTRLTVT.

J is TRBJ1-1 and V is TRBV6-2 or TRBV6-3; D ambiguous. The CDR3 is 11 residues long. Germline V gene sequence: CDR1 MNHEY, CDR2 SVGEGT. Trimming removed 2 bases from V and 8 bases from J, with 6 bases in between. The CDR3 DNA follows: TGTGCCAGCAGTTACCACTCGGAAGCTTTCTTT. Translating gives CASSYHSEAFF.

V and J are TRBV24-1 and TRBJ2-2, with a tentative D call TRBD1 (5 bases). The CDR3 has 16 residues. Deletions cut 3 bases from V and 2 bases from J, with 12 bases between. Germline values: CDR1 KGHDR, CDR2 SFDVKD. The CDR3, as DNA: TGTGCCACCAGTGATCCCGGACACTTTAACACCGGGGAGCTGTTTTTT. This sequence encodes CATSDPGHFNTGELFF.

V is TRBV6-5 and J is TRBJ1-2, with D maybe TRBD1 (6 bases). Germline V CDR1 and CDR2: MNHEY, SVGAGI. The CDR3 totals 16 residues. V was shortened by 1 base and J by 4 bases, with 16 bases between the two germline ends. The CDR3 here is CASSYFSGVMGYGYTF. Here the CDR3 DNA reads TGTGCCAGCAGTTACTTTTCAGGGGTAATGGGCTATGGCTACACCTTC.

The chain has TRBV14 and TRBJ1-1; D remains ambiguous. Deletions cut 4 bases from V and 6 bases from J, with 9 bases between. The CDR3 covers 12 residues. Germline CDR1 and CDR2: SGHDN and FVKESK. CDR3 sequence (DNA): TGTGCCAGCAGCCGCACTATTGCTGAAGCTTTCTTT. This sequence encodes CASSRTIAEAFF.

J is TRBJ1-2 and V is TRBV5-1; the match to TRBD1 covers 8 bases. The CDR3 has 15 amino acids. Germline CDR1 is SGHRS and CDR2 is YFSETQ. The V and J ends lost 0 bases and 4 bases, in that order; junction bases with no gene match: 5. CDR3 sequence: CASSLGTGTSYGYTF. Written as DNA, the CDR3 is TGCGCCAGCAGCTTGGGGACAGGGACCTCCTATGGCTACACCTTC.

CDR3 in amino acids: CAISEPRDRVATGELFF. The CDR3 DNA reads as TGTGCCATCAGTGAGCCCCGGGACAGGGTCGCCACCGGGGAGCTGTTTTTT. The chain combines TRBV10-3 with TRBJ2-2; TRBD1 agrees at 9 bases. CDR3 length: 17 amino acids. Germline values: CDR1 ENHRY, CDR2 SYGVKD. After removal of 2 bases from V and 4 bases from J, the junction contained 8 bases not matched to a gene.

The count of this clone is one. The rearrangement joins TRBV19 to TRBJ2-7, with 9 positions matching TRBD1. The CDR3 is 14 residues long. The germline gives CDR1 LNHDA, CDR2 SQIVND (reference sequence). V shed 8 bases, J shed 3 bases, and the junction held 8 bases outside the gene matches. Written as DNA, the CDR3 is TGTGCCAGTTCCTCCGGGACAGGGAACTACGAGCAGTACTTC. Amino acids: CASSSGTGNYEQYF.

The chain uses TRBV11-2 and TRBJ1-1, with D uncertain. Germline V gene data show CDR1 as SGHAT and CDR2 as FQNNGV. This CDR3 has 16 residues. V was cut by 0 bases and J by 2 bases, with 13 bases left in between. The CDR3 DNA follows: TGTGCCAGCAGCTTAGATCTGGAGGGAGGTAACACTGAAGCTTTCTTT. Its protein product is CASSLDLEGGNTEAFF.

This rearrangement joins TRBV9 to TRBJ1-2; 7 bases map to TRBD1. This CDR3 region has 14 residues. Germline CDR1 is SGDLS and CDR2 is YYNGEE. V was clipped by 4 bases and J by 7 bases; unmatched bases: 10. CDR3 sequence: CASSSLDRVGGYTF. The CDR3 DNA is TGTGCCAGCAGCTCCCTCGACAGGGTAGGTGGCTACACCTTC.

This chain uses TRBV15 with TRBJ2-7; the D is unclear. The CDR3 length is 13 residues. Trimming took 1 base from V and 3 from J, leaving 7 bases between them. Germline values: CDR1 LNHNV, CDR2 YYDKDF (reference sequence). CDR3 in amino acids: CATSRGSSYEQYF. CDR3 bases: TGTGCCACCAGCAGAGGGTCTAGCTACGAGCAGTACTTC.

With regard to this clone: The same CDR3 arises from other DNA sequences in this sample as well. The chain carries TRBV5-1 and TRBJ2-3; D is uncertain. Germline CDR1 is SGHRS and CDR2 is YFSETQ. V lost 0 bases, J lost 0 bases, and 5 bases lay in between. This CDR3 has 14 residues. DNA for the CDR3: TGCGCCAGCAGCTTGGGTGGCAGCACAGATACGCAGTATTTT. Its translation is CASSLGGSTDTQYF.

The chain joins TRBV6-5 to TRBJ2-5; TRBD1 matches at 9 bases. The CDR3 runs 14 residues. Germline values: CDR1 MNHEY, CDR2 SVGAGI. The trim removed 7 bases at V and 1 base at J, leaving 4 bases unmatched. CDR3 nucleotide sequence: TGTGCCAGCACCCAGACAGGGGGCCAAGAGACCCAGTACTTC. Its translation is CASTQTGGQETQYF.

As DNA, the CDR3 is TGTGCCAGCAGCATACAGGGGGCGCGAAATTACGAGCAGTACTTC. The encoded protein is CASSIQGARNYEQYF. V and J are TRBV5-4 and TRBJ2-7; 9 nucleotides agree with TRBD1. The V segment lost 4 bases and the J segment 4 bases; nucleotides outside the gene matches: 9. CDR3 length: 15 amino acids. Per germline, CDR1 SGHNT and CDR2 YYREEE (reference sequence).

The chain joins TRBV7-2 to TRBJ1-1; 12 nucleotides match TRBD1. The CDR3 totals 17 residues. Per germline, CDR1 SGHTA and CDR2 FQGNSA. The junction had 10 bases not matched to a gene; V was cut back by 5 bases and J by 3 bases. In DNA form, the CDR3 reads TGTGCCAGCAGCCCCGGGACAGGGGGCCTGGTGGACACTGAAGCTTTCTTT. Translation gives CASSPGTGGLVDTEAFF.

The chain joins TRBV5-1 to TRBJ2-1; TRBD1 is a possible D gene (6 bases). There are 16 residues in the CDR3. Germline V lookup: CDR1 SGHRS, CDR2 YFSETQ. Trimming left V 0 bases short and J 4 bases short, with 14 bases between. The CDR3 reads CASSLVTGRNYNEQFF. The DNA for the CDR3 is TGCGCCAGCAGCTTGGTCACAGGGCGTAATTACAATGAGCAGTTCTTC.

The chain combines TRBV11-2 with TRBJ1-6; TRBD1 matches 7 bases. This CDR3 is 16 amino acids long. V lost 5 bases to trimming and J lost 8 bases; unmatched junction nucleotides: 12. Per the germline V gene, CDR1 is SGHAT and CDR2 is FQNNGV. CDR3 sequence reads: CASSAKGGTAYSPLHF. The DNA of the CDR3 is TGTGCCAGCAGCGCAAAGGGCGGGACAGCCTATTCACCCCTCCACTTT. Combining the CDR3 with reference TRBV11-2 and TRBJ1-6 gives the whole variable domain EAGVAQSPRYKIIEKRQSVAFWCNPISGHATLYWYQQILGQGPKLLIQFQNNGVVDDSQLPKDRFSAERLKGVDSTLKIQPAKLEDSAVYLCASSAKGGTAYSPLHFGNGTRLTVT.

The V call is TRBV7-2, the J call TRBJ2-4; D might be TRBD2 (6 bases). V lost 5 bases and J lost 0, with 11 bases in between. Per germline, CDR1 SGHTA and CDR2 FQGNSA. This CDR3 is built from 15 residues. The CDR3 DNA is TGTGCCAGCAGCCCAGCGGGCCTAGCCAAAAACATTCAGTACTTC. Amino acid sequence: CASSPAGLAKNIQYF.

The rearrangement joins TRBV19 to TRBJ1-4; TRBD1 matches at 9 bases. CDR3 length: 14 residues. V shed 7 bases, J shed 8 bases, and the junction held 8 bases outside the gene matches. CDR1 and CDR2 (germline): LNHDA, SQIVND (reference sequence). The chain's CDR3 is CASTRGQGNEKLFF. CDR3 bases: TGTGCCAGTACCCGGGGACAGGGTAACGAAAAACTGTTTTTT. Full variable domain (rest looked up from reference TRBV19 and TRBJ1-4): DGGITQSPKYLFRKEGQNVTLSCEQNLNHDAMYWYRQDPGQGLRLIYYSQIVNDFQKGDIAEGYSVSREKKESFPLTVTSAQKNPTAFYLCASTRGQGNEKLFFGSGTQLSVL.

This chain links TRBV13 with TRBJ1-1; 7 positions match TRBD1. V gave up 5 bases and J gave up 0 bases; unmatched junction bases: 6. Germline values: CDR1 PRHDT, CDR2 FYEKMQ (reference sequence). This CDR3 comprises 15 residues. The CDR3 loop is CASSARGQMNTEAFF. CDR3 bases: TGTGCCAGCAGCGCGCGGGGACAGATGAACACTGAAGCTTTCTTT.

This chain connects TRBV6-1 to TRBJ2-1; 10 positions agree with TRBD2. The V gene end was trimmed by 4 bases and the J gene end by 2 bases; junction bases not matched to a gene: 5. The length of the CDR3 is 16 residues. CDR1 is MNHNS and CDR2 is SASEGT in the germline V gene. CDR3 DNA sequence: TGTGCCAGCAGTGTGGCTAGCGGGGGTACCTACAATGAGCAGTTCTTC. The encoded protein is CASSVASGGTYNEQFF.

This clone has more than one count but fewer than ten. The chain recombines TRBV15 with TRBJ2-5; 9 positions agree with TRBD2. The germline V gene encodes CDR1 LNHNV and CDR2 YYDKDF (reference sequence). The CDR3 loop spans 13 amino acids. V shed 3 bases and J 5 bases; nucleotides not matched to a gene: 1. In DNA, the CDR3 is TGTGCCACCAGCAGGCGGGGGGGCGAGACCCAGTACTTC. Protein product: CATSRRGGETQYF.

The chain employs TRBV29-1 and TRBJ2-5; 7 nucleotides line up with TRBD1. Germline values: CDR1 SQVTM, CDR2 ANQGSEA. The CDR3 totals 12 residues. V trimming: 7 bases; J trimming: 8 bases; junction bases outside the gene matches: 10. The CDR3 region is CSAEQQGSTQYF. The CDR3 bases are TGCAGCGCCGAACAACAGGGGTCCACCCAGTACTTC.

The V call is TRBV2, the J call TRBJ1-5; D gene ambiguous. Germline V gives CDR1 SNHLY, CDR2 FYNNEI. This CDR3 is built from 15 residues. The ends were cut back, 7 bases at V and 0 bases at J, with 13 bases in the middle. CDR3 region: CASTRRVLSNQPQHF. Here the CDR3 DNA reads TGTGCCAGCACTAGGAGGGTCCTTAGCAATCAGCCCCAGCATTTT.